The 8 T cell receptor beta chains reported below all come from one sample, sequenced in a study of cytomegalovirus exposure and HLA in healthy donors. Researchers ran the PCR with 60 Vbeta and 13 Jbeta primers. Assay: immunoSEQ multiplex PCR; the TCRdb copy retains only in-frame clones and omits some. The data show roughly 150,000 clones, roughly 80% seen once. Sequenced: PBMCs. Receptors originate from a male donor in good health and CMV-seronegative.

The sample holds a few counts of this clone. The rearrangement joins TRBV6-1 to TRBJ1-2, with 7 bases that match TRBD1. CDR1 MNHNS and CDR2 SASEGT come from the germline V gene. V lost 2 bases and J lost 4; bases outside the gene matches: 10. The CDR3 extends over 16 amino acids. The CDR3 sequence: CASSERDRAMSYGYTF. The CDR3 DNA reads TGTGCCAGCAGTGAAAGGGACAGAGCCATGAGCTATGGCTACACCTTC.

This sequence joins TRBV14 and TRBJ2-3; tentative D call: TRBD2 (5 bases). CDR1 is SGHDN, CDR2 FVKESK, per germline. The V gene lost 4 bases and the J gene lost 2 bases, with 10 bases spanning the gap. The CDR3 runs 14 residues. Here the CDR3 reads CASSRTGYTDTQYF. CDR3 nucleotides: TGTGCCAGCAGCCGGACTGGTTACACAGATACGCAGTATTTT.

This chain connects TRBV7-9 to TRBJ2-1, with 12 bases identical to TRBD2. Trimming took 0 bases from V and 2 from J; bases not matched to a gene: 2. Germline V gene data show CDR1 as SEHNR and CDR2 as FQNEAQ (reference sequence). CDR3 length equals 17 residues. In nucleotides, the CDR3 is TGTGCCAGCAGCTTAGCGCCTAGCGGGGGGGCCTACAATGAGCAGTTCTTC. This encodes CASSLAPSGGAYNEQFF.

The chain couples TRBV12-5 to TRBJ2-1, with a tentative D call TRBD2 (6 bases). This CDR3 region has 21 residues. Per the germline V gene, CDR1 is LGHNT and CDR2 is FRNRAP. V gave up 2 bases and J gave up 0 bases, with 26 bases separating them. The CDR3 loop is CASGLPLLPTGEESSYNEQFF. The CDR3 coding sequence is TGTGCTAGTGGTTTGCCCCTCTTACCCACGGGAGAGGAGAGCTCCTACAATGAGCAGTTCTTC.

This rearrangement joins TRBV28 to TRBJ2-2; 9 positions agree with TRBD2. This CDR3 is 18 amino acids long. The J segment lost 3 bases and the V segment lost 6 bases, leaving 14 bases of the junction unmatched. Germline CDR1 is MDHEN and CDR2 is SYDVKM. The CDR3: CASSDPSGGGDYTGELFF. As DNA, the CDR3 is TGTGCCAGCAGCGATCCGTCCGGCGGGGGGGATTACACCGGGGAGCTGTTTTTT.

V is TRBV4-1 and J is TRBJ1-2; the D gene is possibly TRBD1 (6 bases). The V gene's germline CDR1 is MGHRA and CDR2 YSYEKL. V dropped 2 bases and J dropped 7 bases, with 11 bases sitting between them. The CDR3 loop spans 13 amino acids. CDR3 bases: TGCGCCAGCAGCCAACCCGGACAGTTTGGCTACACCTTC. It translates to CASSQPGQFGYTF.

This chain links TRBV14 with TRBJ1-2, with 8 positions matching TRBD1. This CDR3 contains 14 residues. Germline trimming cut 4 bases from V and 12 bases from J; bases unmatched to any gene: 13. Germline values: CDR1 SGHDN, CDR2 FVKESK. CDR3 region: CASSPRQGPVGNTF. In DNA form, the CDR3 reads TGTGCCAGCAGCCCGAGACAGGGGCCGGTTGGAAACACCTTC.

This clone appeared a few times. V gene TRBV7-2 combines with J gene TRBJ2-7, with 7 bases fitting TRBD2. The trim removed 5 bases at V and 3 bases at J, leaving 7 bases unmatched. CDR3 length equals 14 residues. Looked up from germline, CDR1 is SGHTA and CDR2 is FQGNSA. Here the CDR3 DNA reads TGTGCCAGCAGCCCGGACGGGGGGAACTACGAGCAGTACTTC. This encodes CASSPDGGNYEQYF. Based on the CDR3 plus reference TRBV7-2 and TRBJ2-7, the full variable domain is GAGVSQSPSNKVTEKGKDVELRCDPISGHTALYWYRQSLGQGLEFLIYFQGNSAPDKSGLPSDRFSAERTGGSVSTLTIQRTQQEDSAVYLCASSPDGGNYEQYFGPGTRLTVT.